The source of this T cell receptor beta chain is a study of T cell responses to AZD1222 COVID-19 vaccine. Whole-study context: Samples with a second dose at about 4 or about 12 weeks were pooled together. Study results and limitations: Distributed over spike, vaccine-associated CD4 TCRs predominated at 160-218 and 743-854. Unmutated variant regions are reportedly the target of nearly half of TCRs that are spike-specific. Mostly white British, mostly female donors; authors suggested clonal diversity may be underestimated.

CDR1 is LNHDA and CDR2 is SQIVND in the germline V gene (reference sequence). V lost 6 bases and J lost 0, with 9 bases in between. The CDR3 spans 14 residues. On this clone itself: The antigen is unknown.

The data were produced by immunoSEQ multiplex PCR, yet TCRdb's version contains in-frame clones alone and is incomplete. The sample carries 150,000 to 200,000 clones, around 92% recorded once. V usage is TRBV19 and J usage is TRBJ1-3; D ambiguous. The clonotype comes from an adult in good health. This specimen consisted of peripheral blood, obtained on day 0 of AZD1222 vaccination. CDR3 bases: TGTGCCAGTAGGAGGTTGGACTCTGGAAACACCATATATTTT. Encoded protein: CASRRLDSGNTIYF.